This T cell receptor (beta chain) was sequenced during a study of human T cells and chemical hapten exposure. After removal of 7 bases from V and 0 bases from J, the junction contained 4 bases not matched to a gene. This CDR3 is built from 16 residues. A single record per CDR3 protein comes from TCRdb applying MiXCR to the RACE reads. The repertoire holds around 99,000 distinct CDR3 sequences, around 11% seen once, with roughly 2.1% in the top ten. Time point in this sample: patch test 1, 2 weeks after DPC sensitization. Treatment specified: therapeutic diphenylcyclopropenone sensitization with weekly scalp DPC.

The receptor was derived from a woman aged 40 to 50 with alopecia areata. Some clones in this sample may be carry-over from other donors' samples. The source was whole blood, collected in connection with sensitization to the hapten diphenylcyclopropenone (DPC). The chain joins TRBV12-3 or TRBV12-4 to TRBJ2-2; 11 positions match TRBD2. CDR3 nucleotide sequence: TGTGCCAGCATCCAGACTAGCGGGACGAACACCGGGGAGCTGTTTTTT. Translation gives CASIQTSGTNTGELFF.